In its sample, the clone carrying this T cell receptor (beta chain) was seen many times. No antigen is known for it. This specimen belongs to a study of human T cells and chemical hapten exposure. Study information: The upper back received 0.01% DPC by patch testing, with results read at 6 days. TCR yields differed between samples (mainly from small differences in pooled library volume). Notes on the study in general: The donors suffered from alopecia, so their immune response may not match that of healthy people. Clustering by CDR3 similarity yielded significantly more large clusters from expanded TCRs than controls.

Time point specified: patch test 2, 6 weeks after DPC sensitization. Documented treatment: therapeutic diphenylcyclopropenone sensitization with weekly scalp DPC. TCRdb fed the RACE reads into MiXCR, producing one record per CDR3 protein. The table has approximately 120,000 distinct CDR3 sequences, more than 7% seen once; the top ten hold around 3.1%. The CDR3 length is 15 residues. Per germline, CDR1 SGHRS and CDR2 YFSETQ. Trimming removed 3 bases from V and 0 bases from J, with 12 bases in between. The chain employs TRBV5-1 and TRBJ1-2; possible D gene TRBD1, 5 bases. This material consisted of whole blood, taken in connection with sensitization to the hapten diphenylcyclopropenone (DPC). This TCR came from a woman in her 40s with alopecia areata. Some clones in this sample may be carry-over from other donors' samples. The CDR3 nucleotides are TGCGCCAGCAGCTCCGGCTTGGGGGCTAACTATGGCTACACCTTC. Translation gives CASSSGLGANYGYTF.